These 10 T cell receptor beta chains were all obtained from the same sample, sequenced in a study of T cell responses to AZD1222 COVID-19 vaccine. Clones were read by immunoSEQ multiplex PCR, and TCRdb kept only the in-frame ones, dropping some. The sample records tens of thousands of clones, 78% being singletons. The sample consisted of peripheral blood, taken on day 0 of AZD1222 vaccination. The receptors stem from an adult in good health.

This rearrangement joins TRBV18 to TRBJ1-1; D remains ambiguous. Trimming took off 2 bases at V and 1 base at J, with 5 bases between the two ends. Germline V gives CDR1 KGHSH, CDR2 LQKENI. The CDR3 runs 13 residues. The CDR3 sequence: CASSPDENTEAFF. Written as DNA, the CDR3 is TGTGCCAGCTCACCAGACGAGAACACTGAAGCTTTCTTT.

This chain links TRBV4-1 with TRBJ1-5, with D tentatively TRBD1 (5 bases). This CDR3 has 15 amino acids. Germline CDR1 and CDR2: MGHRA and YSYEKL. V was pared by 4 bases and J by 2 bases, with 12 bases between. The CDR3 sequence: CASSPRDLGNQPQHF. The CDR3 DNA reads TGCGCCAGCAGCCCCAGGGACTTGGGCAATCAGCCCCAGCATTTT.

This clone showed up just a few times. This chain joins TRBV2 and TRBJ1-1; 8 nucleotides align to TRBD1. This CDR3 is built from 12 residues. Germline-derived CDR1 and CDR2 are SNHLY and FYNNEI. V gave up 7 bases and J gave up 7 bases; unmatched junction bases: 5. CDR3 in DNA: TGTGCCAGCAACACCGGACAGGGTGAAGCTTTCTTT. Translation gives CASNTGQGEAFF.

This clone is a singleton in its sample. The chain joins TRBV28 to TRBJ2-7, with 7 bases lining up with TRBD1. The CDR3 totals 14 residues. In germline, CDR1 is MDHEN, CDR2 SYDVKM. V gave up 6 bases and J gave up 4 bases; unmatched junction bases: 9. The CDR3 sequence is CASRSGTVEYEQYF. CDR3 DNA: TGTGCCAGCAGGTCAGGGACAGTCGAATACGAGCAGTACTTC.

For the CDR3, the DNA is TGTGCCAGCAGTTCGGGGGCAGGTGGAAACACCATATATTTT. As protein: CASSSGAGGNTIYF. The gene calls are TRBV6-6 and TRBJ1-3; D might be TRBD1 (6 bases). CDR3 length: 14 amino acids. V was trimmed by 4 bases and J by 3 bases, leaving 10 bases between them. The germline CDR1 and CDR2 sequences are MNHNY and SVGAGI (reference sequence).

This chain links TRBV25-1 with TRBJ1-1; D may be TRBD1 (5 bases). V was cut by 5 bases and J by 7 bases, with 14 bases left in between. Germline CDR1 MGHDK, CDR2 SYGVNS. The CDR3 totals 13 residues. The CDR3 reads CASSLFGALEAFF. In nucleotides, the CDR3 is TGTGCCAGCAGTCTCTTTGGGGCCCTTGAAGCTTTCTTT.

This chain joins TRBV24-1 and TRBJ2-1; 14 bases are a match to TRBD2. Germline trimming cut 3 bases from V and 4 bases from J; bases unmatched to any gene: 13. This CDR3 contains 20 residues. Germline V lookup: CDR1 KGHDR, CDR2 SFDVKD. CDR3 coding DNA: TGTGCCACCAGTGATCCCGGGGGGACTAGCGGGAGAATTTCTTACAATGAGCAGTTCTTC. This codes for CATSDPGGTSGRISYNEQFF.

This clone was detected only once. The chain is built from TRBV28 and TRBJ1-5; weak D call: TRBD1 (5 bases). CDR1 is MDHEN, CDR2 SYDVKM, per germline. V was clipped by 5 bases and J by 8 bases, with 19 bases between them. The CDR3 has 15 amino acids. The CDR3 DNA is TGTGCCAGCAGTCTCCGGCAGGGTTTCATGAAGCCCCAGCATTTT. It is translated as CASSLRQGFMKPQHF.

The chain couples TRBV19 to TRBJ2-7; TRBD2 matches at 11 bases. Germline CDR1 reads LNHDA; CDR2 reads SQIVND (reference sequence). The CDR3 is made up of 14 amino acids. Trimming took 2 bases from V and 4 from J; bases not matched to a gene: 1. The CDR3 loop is CASSITSGRYEQYF. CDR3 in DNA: TGTGCCAGTAGTATAACTAGCGGGAGATACGAGCAGTACTTC.

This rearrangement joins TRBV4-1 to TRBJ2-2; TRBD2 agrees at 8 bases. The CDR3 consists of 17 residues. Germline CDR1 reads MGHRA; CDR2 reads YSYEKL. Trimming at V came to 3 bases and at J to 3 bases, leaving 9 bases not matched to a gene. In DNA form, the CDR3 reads TGCGCCAGCAGCCATCTACAGACTAGCGCCTACACCGGGGAGCTGTTTTTT. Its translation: CASSHLQTSAYTGELFF.